The 32 T cell receptor beta chains presented below share a single source sample, sequenced in a study of CD8 T cells in Susac syndrome. The RNA input was about 0.5 to 1 ug, and it was reverse transcribed with random hexamers. Using its own MiXCR run on the immunoSEQ multiplex PCR reads, TCRdb lists one record per CDR3 protein. The sample holds some 130,000 distinct CDR3 sequences; roughly 89% are singletons and the top ten take 0.2% to 0.25%. What was sequenced was CD8+ T cells from PBMCs. The source is a human donor with multiple sclerosis.

V gene TRBV19 combines with J gene TRBJ1-1, with 7 bases that match TRBD1. V lost 5 bases, J lost 0 bases, and 9 bases stayed unmatched. This CDR3 spans 16 amino acids. Per germline, CDR1 LNHDA and CDR2 SQIVND (reference sequence). CDR3 in DNA: TGTGCCAGTAGTCAAGGGACAGCGCCCATGAACACTGAAGCTTTCTTT. Its translation: CASSQGTAPMNTEAFF.

The V call is TRBV27, the J call TRBJ2-2, with TRBD1 identical over 12 bases. With 11 bases clipped from V and 7 bases from J, the junction kept 5 bases outside the gene matches. Germline V gene lookup returns CDR1 MNHEY and CDR2 SMNVEV (reference sequence). This CDR3 region has 13 residues. The CDR3 bases are TGTGCCGGGGGACAGGGGGCGGGCGGGGAGCTGTTTTTT. Translation gives CAGGQGAGGELFF.

The V call is TRBV28, the J call TRBJ1-1, with D tentatively TRBD1 (5 bases). Trimming cost V 3 bases and J 4 bases, with 12 bases left between them. Germline CDR1 reads MDHEN; CDR2 reads SYDVKM. CDR3 size: 14 residues. The CDR3 sequence: CASSFTGVGTEAFF. The DNA for the CDR3 is TGTGCCAGCAGTTTCACAGGCGTCGGCACTGAAGCTTTCTTT.

The chain joins TRBV27 to TRBJ2-3, with 10 bases aligning to TRBD2. V trimming: 5 bases; J trimming: 4 bases; junction bases outside the gene matches: 6. The CDR3 length is 15 residues. The germline gives CDR1 MNHEY, CDR2 SMNVEV (reference sequence). In DNA form, the CDR3 reads TGTGCCAGCAGTCGCTCAGCGGGAGGGGCAGATACGCAGTATTTT. Its protein product is CASSRSAGGADTQYF.

About this clonotype: A junction end diverges from the germline sequence, so it may reflect a read error. V gene TRBV24-1 combines with J gene TRBJ2-1; no firm D call. The V gene's germline CDR1 is KGHDR and CDR2 SFDVKD. The CDR3 is made up of 12 amino acids. The CDR3 DNA reads as TGTGCCACCAGTGATTTGAGCCATACCTTCTTATTC. Its protein is CATSDLSHTFLF.

This clonotype was seen a handful of times. J is TRBJ2-7 and V is TRBV27; D ambiguous. The CDR3 covers 13 residues. Germline CDR1 is MNHEY and CDR2 is SMNVEV (reference sequence). V lost 0 bases, J lost 2 bases, and 5 bases lay in between. The CDR3 loop reads CASSLSSTYEQYF. Written as DNA, the CDR3 is TGTGCCAGCAGTTTATCCTCAACCTACGAGCAGTACTTC.

This clonotype was seen once. This chain uses TRBV10-2 with TRBJ1-2; D remains ambiguous. The germline V gene encodes CDR1 WSHSY and CDR2 SAAADI. Trimming removed 3 bases at V and 3 bases at J, with 8 bases between. The CDR3 is 13 amino acids. Written as DNA, the CDR3 is TGCGCCAGCAGTGAATGGGGTCACTATGGCTACACCTTC. Translating gives CASSEWGHYGYTF.

The V call is TRBV2, the J call TRBJ1-5, with 8 bases identical to TRBD1. Germline trimming cut 2 bases from V and 4 bases from J; bases unmatched to any gene: 7. The CDR3 is 16 amino acids. CDR1 SNHLY and CDR2 FYNNEI come from the germline V gene. CDR3 residues: CASSERARQGNQPQHF. The CDR3 nucleotides are TGTGCCAGCAGTGAAAGAGCGAGACAGGGGAATCAGCCCCAGCATTTT.

In this sample, this clonotype turned up a few times. The rearrangement uses TRBV29-1 and TRBJ2-7; D is ambiguous. The germline V and J ends were trimmed by 0 bases and 2 bases, with 8 bases remaining between them. The germline V gene has CDR1 SQVTM and CDR2 ANQGSEA. The CDR3 runs to 13 residues. Here the CDR3 reads CSVEETGTYEQYF. CDR3 DNA: TGCAGCGTTGAAGAAACCGGAACCTACGAGCAGTACTTC.

The V gene is TRBV7-9, the J gene TRBJ1-1, with D possibly TRBD1 on 5 matching bases. Per germline, CDR1 SEHNR and CDR2 FQNEAQ (reference sequence). V was trimmed by 4 bases and J by 0 bases, leaving 15 bases between them. The CDR3 contains 16 residues. CDR3 nucleotides: TGTGCCAGCAGCTCAAGCACAGGTGGTATGAACACTGAAGCTTTCTTT. The encoded protein is CASSSSTGGMNTEAFF.

The gene calls are TRBV5-6 and TRBJ1-1; possibly TRBD1 for D (5 bases). The V end lost 5 bases, the J end lost 1 base, and 24 bases lay between the germline ends. The CDR3 is 18 residues long. CDR1 is SGHDT, CDR2 YYEEEE, per germline. In DNA form, the CDR3 reads TGTGCCAGCAGAATATCCCCGGGGACCGGCGAACCGAACACTGAAGCTTTCTTT. Protein: CASRISPGTGEPNTEAFF.

The rearrangement uses TRBV3-1 and TRBJ1-4; perhaps TRBD1 as D (5 bases). This CDR3 is built from 16 residues. Germline V gene sequence: CDR1 LGHDT, CDR2 YNNKEL (reference sequence). Trimming took off 4 bases at V and 3 bases at J, with 15 bases between the two ends. In DNA form, the CDR3 reads TGTGCCAGCAGCCCCTCAGGGAAAGGGGCTAATGAAAAACTGTTTTTT. Amino acids: CASSPSGKGANEKLFF. The variable domain in full, with the rest retrieved from reference TRBV3-1 and TRBJ1-4, is DTAVSQTPKYLVTQMGNDKSIKCEQNLGHDTMYWYKQDSKKFLKIMFSYNNKELIINETVPNRFSPKSPDKAHLNLHINSLELGDSAVYFCASSPSGKGANEKLFFGSGTQLSVL.

The chain recombines TRBV2 with TRBJ2-3; possible D gene TRBD2, 5 bases. The CDR3 is 14 amino acids. V was trimmed by 7 bases and J by 3 bases, leaving 14 bases between them. CDR1 is SNHLY and CDR2 is FYNNEI in the germline V gene. CDR3 protein: CASTQKDSTDTQYF. CDR3 nucleotide sequence: TGTGCCAGCACTCAGAAGGACTCGACAGATACGCAGTATTTT.

In its sample, this clonotype was seen once. CDR3 protein: CAWTGLPEITEAFF. The CDR3 DNA reads TGTGCCTGGACCGGGCTACCAGAAATCACTGAAGCTTTCTTT. This chain joins TRBV30 and TRBJ1-1; unclear D gene. The germline CDR1 and CDR2 sequences are GTSNPN and SVGIG (reference sequence). The CDR3 contains 14 residues. V was pared by 4 bases and J by 4 bases, with 16 bases between.

The rearrangement joins TRBV30 to TRBJ2-5; the match to TRBD1 covers 10 bases. Trimming at V came to 5 bases and at J to 3 bases, leaving 6 bases not matched to a gene. The CDR3 totals 14 residues. Germline V lookup: CDR1 GTSNPN, CDR2 SVGIG (reference sequence). CDR3 sequence: CAWAPGTGEETQYF. As DNA, the CDR3 is TGTGCCTGGGCGCCCGGGACAGGGGAAGAGACCCAGTACTTC.

The chain carries TRBV4-2 and TRBJ2-2; 8 bases map to TRBD2. The CDR3 is 21 residues long. Trimming at V came to 0 bases and at J to 5 bases, leaving 20 bases not matched to a gene. Germline loops: CDR1 LGHNA, CDR2 YNFKEQ. Here the CDR3 reads CASSQDPSGLVPSGGTGELFF. In DNA, the CDR3 is TGTGCCAGCAGCCAAGACCCCTCGGGACTAGTGCCCTCCGGGGGGACCGGGGAGCTGTTTTTT.

The V and J genes are TRBV2 and TRBJ2-5, with D perhaps TRBD1 (5 bases). The CDR3 totals 14 residues. V shed 8 bases and J shed 5 bases, with 18 bases lying between them. Germline CDR1 SNHLY, CDR2 FYNNEI. CDR3 protein: CASCIKGAWETQYF. The CDR3 DNA sequence: TGTGCCAGCTGTATTAAAGGGGCATGGGAGACCCAGTACTTC.

V is TRBV18 and J is TRBJ1-1; TRBD1 is a possible D gene (6 bases). Germline CDR1 KGHSH, CDR2 LQKENI. The CDR3 extends over 14 amino acids. With 3 bases removed from V and 2 bases from J, the gap between germline ends came to 10 bases. CDR3 sequence (DNA): TGTGCCAGCTCACCCTGGGGGGCCAACACTGAAGCTTTCTTT. This codes for CASSPWGANTEAFF.

The chain joins TRBV6-5 to TRBJ1-1; D gene uncertain. Germline-derived CDR1 and CDR2 are MNHEY and SVGAGI. Between the trimmed V and J ends, which lost 2 bases and 1 base, there was a span of 5 bases. The CDR3 length is 13 residues. As DNA, the CDR3 is TGTGCCAGCAGTTACAATGGGAACACTGAAGCTTTCTTT. Translating gives CASSYNGNTEAFF.

The chain combines TRBV7-9 with TRBJ1-2, with D unresolved. V lost 1 base to trimming and J lost 6 bases, with 6 bases between them. The germline V gene encodes CDR1 SEHNR and CDR2 FQNEAQ (reference sequence). CDR3 length: 12 residues. The CDR3 DNA is TGTGCCAGCAGCTTAGGGCGGGATGGCTACACCTTC. Protein: CASSLGRDGYTF.

This clonotype turned up a few times. The CDR3 reads CASSQDLSTSTYEQYF. The DNA of the CDR3 is TGTGCCAGCAGCCAAGATCTTTCGACAAGCACCTACGAGCAGTACTTC. The V and J genes are TRBV4-2 and TRBJ2-7; the D is unclear. V was cut by 0 bases and J by 2 bases, with 14 bases left in between. The germline CDR1 and CDR2 sequences are LGHNA and YNFKEQ. CDR3 length equals 16 residues.

This chain connects TRBV4-1 to TRBJ1-6; D uncertain. Germline CDR1 reads MGHRA; CDR2 reads YSYEKL. The CDR3 contains 15 residues. V was pared by 1 base and J by 6 bases, with 10 bases between. CDR3: CASSQVIGGNSPLHF. Here the CDR3 DNA reads TGCGCCAGCAGCCAAGTTATCGGTGGTAATTCACCCCTCCACTTT.

The V gene is TRBV6-6, the J gene TRBJ2-5; D perhaps matches TRBD2 (5 bases). The CDR3 sequence is 16 residues long. Trimming shortened V by 5 bases and J by 1 base, and 17 bases separated the two germline ends. Germline V gives CDR1 MNHNY, CDR2 SVGAGI (reference sequence). CDR3 sequence: CASSPEMEVPQETQYF. The DNA of the CDR3 is TGTGCCAGCAGTCCCGAAATGGAGGTCCCCCAAGAGACCCAGTACTTC.

The chain employs TRBV5-6 and TRBJ2-3; no reliable D call. The V gene's germline CDR1 is SGHDT and CDR2 YYEEEE. The V and J ends lost 4 bases and 3 bases respectively, with 18 bases between them. The CDR3 covers 16 residues. The CDR3 DNA reads TGTGCCAGCAGCCCTCTTCCCCAGCAGTTAACAGATACGCAGTATTTT. Translating it yields CASSPLPQQLTDTQYF.

The rearrangement links TRBV4-2 to TRBJ2-1, with D tentatively TRBD1 or TRBD2 (5 bases each). Trimming left V 4 bases short and J 8 bases short, with 15 bases between. The CDR3 covers 14 residues. Germline-derived CDR1 and CDR2 are LGHNA and YNFKEQ. This CDR3 is CASSPGPAVYEQFF. The CDR3 bases are TGTGCCAGCAGCCCGGGACCCGCGGTTTATGAGCAGTTCTTC.

The rearrangement uses TRBV4-1 and TRBJ1-4, with TRBD1 matching over 7 bases. V lost 1 base and J lost 7; bases outside the gene matches: 3. The CDR3 has 14 amino acids. Germline-derived CDR1 and CDR2 are MGHRA and YSYEKL. Written as DNA, the CDR3 is TGCGCCAGCAGCCAAGGCGGACAGGTTGAAAAACTGTTTTTT. It specifies CASSQGGQVEKLFF.

The V gene is TRBV4-1, the J gene TRBJ1-1; D is uncertain. Trimming stripped 4 bases from V and 3 bases from J, with 15 bases between. Germline lookup yields CDR1 MGHRA and CDR2 YSYEKL. The CDR3 totals 15 residues. As DNA, the CDR3 is TGCGCCAGCAGCCCGGCAGCCCAGTGGTACACTGAAGCTTTCTTT. The encoded protein is CASSPAAQWYTEAFF.

The chain combines TRBV27 with TRBJ1-1; D unclear. In germline, CDR1 is MNHEY, CDR2 SMNVEV (reference sequence). The CDR3 is 16 amino acids. The germline V and J ends were trimmed by 5 bases and 1 base, with 17 bases remaining between them. DNA of the CDR3: TGTGCCAGCAGTGCTGACAAGGGTGCGTCGAACACTGAAGCTTTCTTT. This sequence encodes CASSADKGASNTEAFF.

The rearrangement joins TRBV12-3 or TRBV12-4 to TRBJ1-5, with a tentative D call TRBD1 (5 bases). The CDR3 spans 15 residues. Trimming took off 7 bases at V and 2 bases at J, with 15 bases between the two ends. CDR3 loop: CASTKGVLGNQPQHF. In nucleotides, the CDR3 is TGTGCCAGCACGAAAGGGGTTTTGGGCAATCAGCCCCAGCATTTT.

The chain uses TRBV19 and TRBJ2-4; D ambiguous. Germline V gene lookup returns CDR1 LNHDA and CDR2 SQIVND (reference sequence). There are 13 residues in the CDR3. Trimming shortened V by 3 bases and J by 7 bases, and 10 bases separated the two germline ends. This chain's CDR3 is CASSISGWNIQYF. In nucleotides, the CDR3 is TGTGCCAGTAGTATCTCCGGATGGAACATTCAGTACTTC.

The rearrangement links TRBV11-2 to TRBJ1-5; a weak D match, TRBD1 (6 bases). V shed 2 bases and J shed 4 bases, with 12 bases lying between them. CDR1 is SGHAT, CDR2 FQNNGV, per germline. CDR3 length: 15 residues. CDR3 sequence reads: CASSLIRGKNQPQHF. The CDR3 DNA sequence: TGTGCCAGCAGCTTAATCAGGGGAAAAAATCAGCCCCAGCATTTT.

The V call is TRBV29-1, the J call TRBJ2-2; 9 positions match TRBD1. Per germline, CDR1 SQVTM and CDR2 ANQGSEA. CDR3 size: 14 residues. The V gene end was trimmed by 7 bases and the J gene end by 7 bases; junction bases not matched to a gene: 10. The CDR3 nucleotides read TGCAGCGCCTGGACAGGGGTTGTGGACGGGGAGCTGTTTTTT. Translation: CSAWTGVVDGELFF.